Below, one T cell receptor beta chain is given with its context. Per germline, CDR1 KGHSH and CDR2 LQKENI. The length of the CDR3 is 14 residues. Trimming removed 3 bases at V and 1 base at J, with 9 bases between. cDNA synthesis used the whole RNA isolate, giving expressed TCRB sequences. TCRdb's table, derived via immunoSEQ multiplex PCR, lists solely in-frame clones and lacks some. The sample consists of under 400,000 clones, approximately 14% of them appearing once. These data are taken from a study of beta chain features in type 1 diabetes. The material sequenced was central memory CD4+ T cells from blood. The receptor was isolated from a man aged 25-45 years in good health. This chain uses TRBV18 with TRBJ1-1, with no clear D. In DNA form, the CDR3 reads TGTGCCAGCTCACCTGAAATGTGGAACACTGAAGCTTTCTTT. Translating gives CASSPEMWNTEAFF.